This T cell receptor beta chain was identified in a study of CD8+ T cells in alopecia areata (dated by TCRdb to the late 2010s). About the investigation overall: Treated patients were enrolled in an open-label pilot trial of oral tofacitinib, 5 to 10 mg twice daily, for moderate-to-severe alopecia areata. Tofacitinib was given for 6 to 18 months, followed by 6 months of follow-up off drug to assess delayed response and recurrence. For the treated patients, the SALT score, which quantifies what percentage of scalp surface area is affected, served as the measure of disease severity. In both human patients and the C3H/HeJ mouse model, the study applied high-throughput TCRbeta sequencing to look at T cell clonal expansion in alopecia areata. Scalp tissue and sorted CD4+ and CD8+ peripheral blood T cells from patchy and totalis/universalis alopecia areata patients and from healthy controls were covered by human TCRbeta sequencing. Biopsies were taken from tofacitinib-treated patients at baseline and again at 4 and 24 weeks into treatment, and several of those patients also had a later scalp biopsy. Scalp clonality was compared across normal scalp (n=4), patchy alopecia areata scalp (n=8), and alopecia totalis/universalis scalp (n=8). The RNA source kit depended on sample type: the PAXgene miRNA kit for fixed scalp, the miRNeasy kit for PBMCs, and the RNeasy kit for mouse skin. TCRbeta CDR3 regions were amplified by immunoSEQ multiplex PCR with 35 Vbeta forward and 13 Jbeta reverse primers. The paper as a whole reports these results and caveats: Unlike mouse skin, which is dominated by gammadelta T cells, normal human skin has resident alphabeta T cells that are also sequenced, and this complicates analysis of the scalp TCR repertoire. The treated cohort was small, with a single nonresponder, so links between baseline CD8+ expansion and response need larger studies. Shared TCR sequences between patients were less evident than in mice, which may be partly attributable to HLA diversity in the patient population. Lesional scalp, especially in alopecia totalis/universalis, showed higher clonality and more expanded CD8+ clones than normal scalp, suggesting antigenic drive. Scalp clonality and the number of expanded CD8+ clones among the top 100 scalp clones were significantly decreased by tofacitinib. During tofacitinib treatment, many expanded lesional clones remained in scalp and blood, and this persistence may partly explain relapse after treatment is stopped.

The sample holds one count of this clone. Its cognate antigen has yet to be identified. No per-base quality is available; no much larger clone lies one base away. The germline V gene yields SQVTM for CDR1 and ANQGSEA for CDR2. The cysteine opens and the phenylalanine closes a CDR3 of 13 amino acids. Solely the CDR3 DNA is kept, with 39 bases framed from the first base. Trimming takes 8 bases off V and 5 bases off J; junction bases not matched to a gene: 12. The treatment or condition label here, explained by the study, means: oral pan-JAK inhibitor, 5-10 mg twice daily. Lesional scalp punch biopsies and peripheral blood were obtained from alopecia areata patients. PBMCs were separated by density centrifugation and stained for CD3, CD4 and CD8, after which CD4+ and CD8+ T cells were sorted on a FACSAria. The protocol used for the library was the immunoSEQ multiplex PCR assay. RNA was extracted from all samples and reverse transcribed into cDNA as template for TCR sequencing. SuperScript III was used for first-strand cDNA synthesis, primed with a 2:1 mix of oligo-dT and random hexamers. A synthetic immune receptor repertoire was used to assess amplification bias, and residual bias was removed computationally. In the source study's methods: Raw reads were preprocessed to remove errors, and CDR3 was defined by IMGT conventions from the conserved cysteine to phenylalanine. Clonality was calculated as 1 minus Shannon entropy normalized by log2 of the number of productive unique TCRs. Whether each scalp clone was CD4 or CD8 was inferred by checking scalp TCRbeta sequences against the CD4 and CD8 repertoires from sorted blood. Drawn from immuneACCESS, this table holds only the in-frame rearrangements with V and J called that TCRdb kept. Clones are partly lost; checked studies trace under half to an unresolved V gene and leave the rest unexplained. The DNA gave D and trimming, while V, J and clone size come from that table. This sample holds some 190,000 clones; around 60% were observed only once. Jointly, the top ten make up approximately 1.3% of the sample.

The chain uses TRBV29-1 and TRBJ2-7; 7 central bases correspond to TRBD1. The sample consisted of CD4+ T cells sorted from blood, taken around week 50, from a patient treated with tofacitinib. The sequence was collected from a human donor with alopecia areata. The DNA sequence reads TGCAGCTTTCGGGACAGCTGGATCCACGAGCAGTACTTC. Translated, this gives CSFRDSWIHEQYF.